The rows below give T cell receptor beta chains drawn from one sample of a study of T cell responses to AZD1222 COVID-19 vaccine. Profiled with immunoSEQ multiplex PCR; TCRdb holds only in-frame clones, not every one. The table shows fewer than 150,000 clones, with about 86% occurring only once. This specimen was peripheral blood, taken on day 0 of AZD1222 vaccination. These receptors all stem from an adult in good health. CDR3s include the opening cysteine and the closing phenylalanine or tryptophan. D genes are given only for firm matches. A row's size may be missing; if present it is once, few, many or a size class.

. | TRBJ1-2 | TRBV5-1 | . | 15 | TGCGCCAGCAGCTTGGATGGAGGGGGAGGCTATGGCTACACCTTC | CASSLDGGGGYGYTF
. | TRBJ1-6 | TRBV5-4 | . | 15 | TGTGCCAGCAGCTTTCAGGGCTGGGATAATTCACCCCTCCACTTT | CASSFQGWDNSPLHF
TRBD1 | TRBJ2-1 | TRBV5-1 | . | 16 | TGCGCCAGCAGCTTGGCAACCGGGACAGGGCACAATGAGCAGTTCTTC | CASSLATGTGHNEQFF
TRBD2 | TRBJ2-7 | TRBV6-5 | few | 16 | TGTGCCAGCAGTTACTTCGGGAGCGGGAGTTGGGACGAGCAGTACTTC | CASSYFGSGSWDEQYF
. | TRBJ1-1 | TRBV9 | . | 13 | TGTGCCAGCAGCGTAGACAGGGACACTGAAGCTTTCTTT | CASSVDRDTEAFF
TRBD1 | TRBJ2-7 | TRBV5-1 | . | 16 | TGCGCCAGCAGCCCAGGTGTCGGACAGGTGTCCTACGAGCAGTACTTC | CASSPGVGQVSYEQYF
. | TRBJ2-2 | TRBV9 | . | 13 | TGTGCCAGCAGCGAAGACAGCCCCGGGGAGCTGTTTTTT | CASSEDSPGELFF
. | TRBJ1-4 | TRBV10-3 | few | 13 | TGTGCCATCAGTAGACAGTGGGATGAAAAACTGTTTTTT | CAISRQWDEKLFF
TRBD1 | TRBJ1-3 | TRBV4-2 | few | 16 | TGTGCCAGCAGCCAAGTAGGGGGCGCGGTTGGAAACACCATATATTTT | CASSQVGGAVGNTIYF
. | TRBJ2-1 | TRBV11-2 | . | 12 | TGTGCCAGCAGCCCAAAGGGGGTCGAGCAGTTCTTC | CASSPKGVEQFF
. | TRBJ1-1 | TRBV5-6 | . | 14 | TGTGCCAGCAGCTCACAGGGTTATTACACTGAAGCTTTCTTT | CASSSQGYYTEAFF
. | TRBJ1-1 | TRBV7-3 | . | 14 | TGTGCCAGCAGCTTAGAGTCCGGGAACACTGAAGCTTTCTTT | CASSLESGNTEAFF
TRBD2 | TRBJ2-7 | TRBV6-2/TRBV6-3 | few | 14 | TGTGCCAGCAGTCCCGGGACTAGCTCCTACGAGCAGTACTTC | CASSPGTSSYEQYF
. | TRBJ2-3 | TRBV6-4 | medium-sized | 15 | TGTGCCAGCAGTGATGATGCGGGGAGCACAGATACGCAGTATTTT | CASSDDAGSTDTQYF
. | TRBJ2-7 | TRBV7-9 | . | 12 | TGTGCCAGCAGCTTGAACGGCTACGAGCAGTACTTC | CASSLNGYEQYF
. | TRBJ1-1 | TRBV5-4 | . | 15 | TGTGCCAGCAGCTCAATCCTTAAGGGGTCGGTAGAAGCTTTCTTT | CASSSILKGSVEAFF
TRBD2 | TRBJ2-1 | TRBV10-3 | . | 16 | TGTGCCATCAGTGCGCGGCCAGGGACTACCGACAATGAGCAGTTCTTC | CAISARPGTTDNEQFF
TRBD1 | TRBJ1-5 | TRBV6-2/TRBV6-3 | . | 13 | TGTGCCAGCAGTCCGACAGGGCGTCAGCCCCAGCATTTT | CASSPTGRQPQHF
. | TRBJ1-1 | TRBV18 | . | 15 | TGTGCCAGCTCACCAAGCAGGCTCGGGGACACTGAAGCTTTCTTT | CASSPSRLGDTEAFF
. | TRBJ1-5 | TRBV6-2/TRBV6-3 | . | 15 | TGTGCCAGCAGTTACAGGGGACCTAGCAATCAGCCCCAGCATTTT | CASSYRGPSNQPQHF
. | TRBJ2-7 | TRBV5-4 | . | 11 | TGTGCCAGCAGCTTCCAATACGAGCAGTACTTC | CASSFQYEQYF
. | TRBJ1-2 | TRBV4-1 | . | 14 | TGCGCCAGCGGAGGGACGGGACGCATATATGGCTACACCTTC | CASGGTGRIYGYTF
. | TRBJ1-2 | TRBV5-8 | . | 15 | TGTGCCAGCAGTTATGACGGCCTAGCTAACTATGGCTACACCTTC | CASSYDGLANYGYTF
. | TRBJ2-3 | TRBV6-6 | . | 15 | TGTGCCAGCAGTTACCCCCAGGTTGGCACAGATACGCAGTATTTT | CASSYPQVGTDTQYF
. | TRBJ1-1 | TRBV14 | . | 16 | TGTGCCAGCAGCCAAGAAAGAGGCAGGGTTCACACTGAAGCTTTCTTT | CASSQERGRVHTEAFF
. | TRBJ2-3 | TRBV6-4 | . | 15 | TGTGCCAGCAGTGACTTAGTGGGGGGTCCAGATACGCAGTATTTT | CASSDLVGGPDTQYF
TRBD1 | TRBJ2-7 | TRBV5-4 | . | 14 | TGTGCCAGCAGCTTTCCGGGACAGGGGGTCGAGCAGTACTTC | CASSFPGQGVEQYF
. | TRBJ1-3 | TRBV9 | . | 15 | TGTGCCAGCAGCGTAGGAGAAGTCTCTGGAAACACCATATATTTT | CASSVGEVSGNTIYF
TRBD2 | TRBJ2-3 | TRBV7-9 | . | 13 | TGTGCCAGCAGCCCGAAGCGGGAGCCCCGGCAGTATTTT | CASSPKREPRQYF
TRBD2 | TRBJ2-7 | TRBV5-1 | . | 15 | TGCGCCAGCAGGGGCTTAGCGGGAGGTCACGACGAGCAGTACTTC | CASRGLAGGHDEQYF
. | TRBJ2-7 | TRBV5-1 | . | 14 | TGCGCCAGCAGCTTGGGGCGCAGCCACTACGAGCAGTACTTC | CASSLGRSHYEQYF
TRBD1 | TRBJ1-5 | TRBV28 | . | 12 | TGTGCCCACAGGGGAAGCAATCAGCCCCAGCATTTT | CAHRGSNQPQHF
. | TRBJ1-3 | TRBV18 | . | 16 | TGTGCCAGCCCCCCGTGCCACAGACAATCTGGAAACACCATATATTTT | CASPPCHRQSGNTIYF
. | TRBJ2-7 | TRBV27 | . | 15 | TGTGCCAGCAGTCCCTTAGCAGGGTCGTCCTACGAGCAGTACTTC | CASSPLAGSSYEQYF
TRBD2 | TRBJ2-7 | TRBV7-2 | . | 14 | TGTGCCAGCAGTCAGATTCTAGCGGGAGGCGAGCAGTACTTC | CASSQILAGGEQYF
. | TRBJ2-7 | TRBV7-6 | . | 15 | TGTGCCAGCAGCTTAGTAGGGGTCAGGACCGGCGAGCAGTACTTC | CASSLVGVRTGEQYF
TRBD1 | TRBJ2-2 | TRBV5-1 | . | 15 | TGCGCCAGCGGTTCAGGACAGGCGAACACCGGGGAGCTGTTTTTT | CASGSGQANTGELFF
. | TRBJ1-2 | TRBV11-2 | once | 12 | TGTGCCAGCAGCTTAGTCCGTCCCGGGGTCACCTTC | CASSLVRPGVTF
. | TRBJ2-3 | TRBV14 | . | 11 | TGTGCCAGCAGCCAAACATATACGCAGTATTTT | CASSQTYTQYF
. | TRBJ2-5 | TRBV28 | . | 15 | TGTGCCAGCAGCCACGGGGGCCAGCGGCAAGAGACCCAGTACTTC | CASSHGGQRQETQYF
TRBD1 | TRBJ1-2 | TRBV7-2 | . | 15 | TGTGCCAGCAGCGTGGGACAGGGACCTTCCTATGGCTACACCTTC | CASSVGQGPSYGYTF
TRBD1 | TRBJ1-3 | TRBV5-1 | . | 16 | TGCGCCAGCAGCTTGGACAGGGGCCTCTCTGGAAACACCATATATTTT | CASSLDRGLSGNTIYF
TRBD1 | TRBJ1-5 | TRBV4-3 | . | 16 | TGCGCCAGCAGCCAAGATAGAGGGACAGACTATCAGCCCCAGCATTTT | CASSQDRGTDYQPQHF
. | TRBJ1-1 | TRBV19 | once | 15 | TGTGCCAGTAGTATAGATCGGGGTTCGAACACTGAAGCTTTCTTT | CASSIDRGSNTEAFF
TRBD1 | TRBJ2-7 | TRBV9 | . | 13 | TGTGCCAGCAGTCCGGACAGGTCCTACGAGCAGTACTTC | CASSPDRSYEQYF
. | TRBJ1-4 | TRBV7-9 | . | 13 | TGTGCCAGCAGCTTACGGGGGAGTGAAAAACTGTTTTTT | CASSLRGSEKLFF
. | TRBJ1-6 | TRBV7-9 | . | 16 | TGTGCCAGCAGCTTAAGTGGGGACGGTCGGGGTTCACCCCTCCACTTT | CASSLSGDGRGSPLHF
. | TRBJ1-5 | TRBV6-5 | . | 14 | TGTGCCAGCAGTAACAAGGGATTCAATCAGCCCCAGCATTTT | CASSNKGFNQPQHF
TRBD1 | TRBJ1-3 | TRBV11-2 | . | 16 | TGTGCCAGCAGCCCCGTACAGGGGGTGGCTGGAAACACCATATATTTT | CASSPVQGVAGNTIYF
TRBD1 | TRBJ1-1 | TRBV14 | once | 15 | TGTGCCAGCAGCCAAGACCTTACAAGGGGGCGCGAAGCTTTCTTT | CASSQDLTRGREAFF
. | TRBJ2-7 | TRBV30 | . | 14 | TGTGCCCATAATACCGGGACAACAACCTACGAGCAGTACTTC | CAHNTGTTTYEQYF
TRBD2 | TRBJ2-1 | TRBV7-3 | . | 14 | TGTGCCAGCAGCCCGGGAGGCCAGCTCAATGAGCAGTTCTTC | CASSPGGQLNEQFF
TRBD2 | TRBJ2-2 | TRBV27 | . | 16 | TGTGCCACCTCGCCGTTCCTAGCGGACGGCACCGGGGAGCTGTTTTTT | CATSPFLADGTGELFF
. | TRBJ2-6 | TRBV5-1 | . | 15 | TGCGCCAGCAGTTTCCAGGGTTCTGGGGCCAACGTCCTGACTTTC | CASSFQGSGANVLTF
. | TRBJ2-7 | TRBV6-1 | . | 15 | TGTGCCAGCAGTGAAGCGGGGGGACAACACTACGAGCAGTACTTC | CASSEAGGQHYEQYF
TRBD2 | TRBJ2-7 | TRBV5-1 | . | 15 | TGCGCCAGCAGCTTGTCGCGGGGGGGTGACTACGAGCAGTACTTC | CASSLSRGGDYEQYF
. | TRBJ2-7 | TRBV7-8 | . | 12 | TGTGCCAGCAGCTTCAAGACCTACGAGCAGTACTTC | CASSFKTYEQYF
. | TRBJ1-2 | TRBV19 | few | 13 | TGTGCCAGTAGTATAGTAGGTGATGTTGGCTACACCTTC | CASSIVGDVGYTF